This record covers a single T cell receptor (beta chain). What it binds is not known. Germline CDR1 reads SEHNR; CDR2 reads FQNEAQ (reference sequence). Trimming cost V 8 bases and J 2 bases, with 6 bases left between them. This CDR3 is built from 11 residues. Treatment in this sample: oral pan-JAK inhibitor, 5-10 mg twice daily. This sample is drawn from a study of CD8+ T cells in alopecia areata. Study-level results: With patients, TCR sharing proved less clear than in mice, a difference possibly related to HLA.

As the sequencing template, cDNA was produced by extracting RNA and reverse transcribing it. Sequencing used immunoSEQ multiplex PCR; TCRdb keeps in-frame clones, though not all of them. The sample comprises fewer than 100,000 clones, 70% to 85% of which are singletons, and 17% rests with the top ten. This clonotype was obtained from a human donor with alopecia areata. Sequencing was performed on CD8+ T cells sorted from blood, taken at week 44, from a patient treated with tofacitinib. The chain has TRBV7-9 and TRBJ1-2; D not resolved. CDR3 sequence: CASGGNYGYTF. In DNA form, the CDR3 reads TGTGCCAGCGGTGGGAACTATGGCTACACCTTC.